This is a list of T cell receptor beta chains from one sample in a study of T cell responses to AZD1222 COVID-19 vaccine. TCRdb keeps only in-frame clones here, not all; method: immunoSEQ multiplex PCR. The sample consists of about 130,000 clones, around 87% of them appearing once. Source: peripheral blood, taken on day 0 of AZD1222 vaccination. Receptors originate from an adult in good health. Each CDR3 is given with its conserved first and last residue. A D gene is named only where the DNA matches it firmly. Not all rows give a size; the values are once, few, many and, for expanded clones, a class.

clone_size j_call v_call d_call cdr3_aa cdr3_nt
. TRBJ2-7 TRBV28 . CASSFYQGSYEQYF TGTGCCAGCAGTTTTTATCAGGGGTCCTACGAGCAGTACTTC
. TRBJ2-1 TRBV30 TRBD2 CAWSVRGLAGAIPSYNEQFF TGTGCCTGGAGTGTACGTGGACTAGCGGGAGCAATTCCCTCCTACAATGAGCAGTTCTTC
. TRBJ2-7 TRBV7-6 . CASSTRQVNSYEQYF TGTGCCAGCAGCACCCGACAGGTTAACTCCTACGAGCAGTACTTC
. TRBJ2-1 TRBV28 . CASSLGVGGNEQFF TGTGCCAGCAGTTTAGGGGTAGGGGGCAATGAGCAGTTCTTC
. TRBJ2-6 TRBV28 TRBD1 CASSSGTGGSGANVLTF TGTGCCAGCAGTTCCGGGACAGGGGGTTCTGGGGCCAACGTCCTGACTTTC
. TRBJ2-5 TRBV6-5 TRBD2 CASSYLAGEPETQYF TGTGCCAGCAGTTACCTAGCGGGAGAACCAGAGACCCAGTACTTC
once TRBJ2-3 TRBV3-1/TRBV3-2 TRBD2 CASSRTSGTDTQYF TGTGCCAGCAGCCGGACTAGCGGCACAGATACGCAGTATTTT
. TRBJ1-4 TRBV4-3 . CASSQDGLGINEKLFF TGCGCCAGCAGCCAAGATGGCCTGGGGATTAATGAAAAACTGTTTTTT
. TRBJ2-2 TRBV5-4 . CASSLGGAGELFF TGTGCCAGCAGCTTGGGAGGGGCCGGGGAGCTGTTTTTT
. TRBJ2-7 TRBV27 . CASRGTYSTYEQYF TGTGCCAGCAGAGGGACTTATTCAACCTACGAGCAGTACTTC
. TRBJ2-1 TRBV5-1 . CASSLALTGSYNEQFF TGCGCCAGCAGCTTGGCCTTGACTGGCTCCTACAATGAGCAGTTCTTC
few TRBJ1-1 TRBV19 . CASSIPRGGASTEAFF TGTGCCAGTAGTATTCCCCGAGGGGGGGCGAGCACTGAAGCTTTCTTT
few TRBJ1-1 TRBV18 TRBD1 CASSAGQDTEAFF TGTGCCAGCTCGGCGGGACAGGACACTGAAGCTTTCTTT
. TRBJ1-5 TRBV11-2 . CASSPGRTYEPQHF TGTGCCAGCAGTCCGGGACGCACATACGAGCCCCAGCATTTT
. TRBJ1-2 TRBV28 . CASSSLMGANYGYTF TGTGCCAGCAGTTCACTAATGGGGGCTAACTATGGCTACACCTTC
. TRBJ1-5 TRBV5-1 . CASSLTGLRQPQHF TGCGCCAGCAGCTTGACAGGGTTAAGGCAGCCCCAGCATTTT
. TRBJ2-7 TRBV19 . CASSPIVGGRHYEQYF TGTGCCAGTAGCCCTATAGTTGGGGGCCGACACTACGAGCAGTACTTC
. TRBJ2-3 TRBV9 . CASSVEADTQYF TGTGCCAGCAGCGTCGAGGCAGATACGCAGTATTTT
once TRBJ1-5 TRBV7-9 TRBD1 CASSLAGTGGGNQPQHF TGTGCCAGCAGCTTAGCCGGGACAGGGGGAGGCAATCAGCCCCAGCATTTT
once TRBJ1-3 TRBV30 TRBD1 CAWSGQAQFGNTIYF TGTGCCTGGAGCGGACAGGCCCAATTTGGAAACACCATATATTTT
. TRBJ1-1 TRBV15 . CATSRVGNTEAFF TGTGCCACCAGCAGAGTGGGGAACACTGAAGCTTTCTTT
. TRBJ2-7 TRBV18 . CASSPSDGYEQYF TGTGCCAGCTCACCGAGTGACGGCTACGAGCAGTACTTC
. TRBJ1-6 TRBV7-8 . CASSLAQPFNSPLHF TGTGCCAGCAGCTTAGCCCAACCGTTTAATTCACCCCTCCACTTT
. TRBJ1-4 TRBV5-1 . CASSPPGSTNEKLFF TGCGCCAGCAGCCCCCCAGGGTCAACTAATGAAAAACTGTTTTTT
. TRBJ1-6 TRBV10-3 . CAISPTRGGDSPLHF TGTGCCATCAGTCCGACGAGAGGGGGGGATTCACCCCTCCACTTT
. TRBJ2-7 TRBV15 . CATSRAVPPYEQYF TGTGCCACCAGCAGAGCGGTCCCCCCCTACGAGCAGTACTTC
. TRBJ2-1 TRBV6-5 . CASSYSRLNSYNEQFF TGTGCCAGCAGTTACTCGAGGCTCAACTCCTACAATGAGCAGTTCTTC
. TRBJ1-2 TRBV5-1 . CASSPNSPRSAANYGYTF TGCGCCAGCAGCCCAAATTCCCCTCGCAGCGCCGCTAACTATGGCTACACCTTC
. TRBJ2-2 TRBV7-2 TRBD1 CASSSTGTNTGELFF TGTGCCAGCAGTTCGACAGGGACGAACACCGGGGAGCTGTTTTTT
. TRBJ2-5 TRBV6-1 TRBD1 CASSEEGAGETQYF TGTGCCAGCAGTGAAGAGGGGGCCGGGGAGACCCAGTACTTC
. TRBJ2-3 TRBV5-1 TRBD2 CASSLGEGFTDTQYF TGCGCCAGCAGCTTGGGGGAGGGGTTCACAGATACGCAGTATTTT
. TRBJ2-2 TRBV5-1 TRBD1 CASSEGQGTGELFF TGCGCCAGCAGCGAAGGACAGGGCACCGGGGAGCTGTTTTTT
. TRBJ2-5 TRBV5-8 . CASMESDWRMTQYF TGTGCCAGCATGGAATCGGACTGGAGGATGACCCAGTACTTC
. TRBJ2-1 TRBV28 . CASSFRGHIYNEQFF TGTGCCAGCAGTTTTCGGGGACATATCTACAATGAGCAGTTCTTC
. TRBJ2-7 TRBV13 TRBD1 CASSPETGVEQYF TGTGCCAGCAGCCCCGAGACAGGGGTTGAGCAGTACTTC
. TRBJ2-7 TRBV3-1/TRBV3-2 . CASSQVASSYEQYF TGTGCCAGCAGCCAAGTGGCGAGCTCCTACGAGCAGTACTTC
. TRBJ1-5 TRBV27 TRBD1 CASSSSQTGDDQPQHF TGTGCCAGCAGTTCCTCTCAGACAGGGGATGATCAGCCCCAGCATTTT
. TRBJ1-1 TRBV5-1 . CASSGTTVNTEAFF TGCGCCAGCAGCGGCACGACAGTTAACACTGAAGCTTTCTTT
. TRBJ1-3 TRBV14 . CASSPTGYRRGNTIYF TGTGCCAGCAGCCCTACAGGGTATCGACGGGGAAACACCATATATTTT
. TRBJ2-7 TRBV24-1 TRBD2 CATLRRAGLAGRQYF TGTGCCACCCTAAGGAGGGCGGGACTAGCGGGTCGGCAGTACTTC
. TRBJ1-3 TRBV19 . CASSSGLTSGNTIYF TGTGCCAGTAGCTCGGGACTAACCTCTGGAAACACCATATATTTT
. TRBJ2-3 TRBV6-5 . CASTPLNTQYF TGTGCCAGCACCCCGCTTAATACGCAGTATTTT
once TRBJ1-5 TRBV5-3 . CARSLGGVSNQPQHF TGTGCCAGAAGCCTCGGTGGGGTTAGCAATCAGCCCCAGCATTTT
. TRBJ2-7 TRBV3-1/TRBV3-2 TRBD2 CASSQRGLADPYEQYF TGTGCCAGCAGCCAACGTGGACTAGCGGACCCCTACGAGCAGTACTTC
. TRBJ1-1 TRBV29-1 TRBD1 CSVEDLGQGTEAFF TGCAGCGTTGAAGATCTTGGACAGGGGACTGAAGCTTTCTTT
. TRBJ1-3 TRBV6-5 . CASRLDTNSGNTIYF TGTGCCAGCAGGCTGGACACTAACTCTGGAAACACCATATATTTT
. TRBJ2-5 TRBV27 . CASSLSWGRAQETQYF TGTGCCAGCAGTTTATCTTGGGGGAGAGCCCAAGAGACCCAGTACTTC
. TRBJ2-5 TRBV30 . CAWSVQGETQYF TGTGCCTGGAGTGTGCAGGGTGAGACCCAGTACTTC
. TRBJ2-1 TRBV21-1 . CASSIRDRQDTYNEQFF TGTGCCAGCAGCATCCGGGACAGGCAGGATACCTACAATGAGCAGTTCTTC
. TRBJ1-5 TRBV15 . CATSRDWAGSLSNQPQHF TGTGCCACCAGCAGAGATTGGGCAGGTTCCCTTAGCAATCAGCCCCAGCATTTT
. TRBJ2-3 TRBV7-2 . CASSLFETDTQYF TGTGCCAGCAGCTTATTCGAGACAGATACGCAGTATTTT
. TRBJ1-1 TRBV19 TRBD1 CACRASGTGMNTEAFF TGTGCCTGTAGGGCATCCGGGACAGGGATGAACACTGAAGCTTTCTTT
. TRBJ2-3 TRBV5-1 . CASSRETRTDTQYF TGCGCCAGCAGTCGGGAAACACGCACAGATACGCAGTATTTT
. TRBJ1-3 TRBV4-3 . CASSSRIGGNTIYF TGCGCCAGCAGCTCAAGAATCGGGGGAAACACCATATATTTT
. TRBJ1-5 TRBV9 . CASSVADNQPQHF TGTGCCAGCAGCGTGGCGGATAATCAGCCCCAGCATTTT
. TRBJ2-2 TRBV5-1 . CASSGGRNTGELFF TGCGCCAGCAGCGGGGGACGGAACACCGGGGAGCTGTTTTTT